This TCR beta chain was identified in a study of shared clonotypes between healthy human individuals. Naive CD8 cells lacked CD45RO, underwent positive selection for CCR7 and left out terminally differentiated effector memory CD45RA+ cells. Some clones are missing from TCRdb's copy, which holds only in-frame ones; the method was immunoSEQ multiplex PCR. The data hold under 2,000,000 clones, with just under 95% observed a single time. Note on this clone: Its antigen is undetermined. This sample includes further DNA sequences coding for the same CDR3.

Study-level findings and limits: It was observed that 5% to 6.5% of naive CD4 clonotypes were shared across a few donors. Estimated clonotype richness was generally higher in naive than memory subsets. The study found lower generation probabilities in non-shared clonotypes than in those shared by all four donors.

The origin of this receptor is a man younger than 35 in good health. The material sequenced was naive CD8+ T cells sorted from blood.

For the CDR3, the DNA is TGTGCCAGCAGCTTATCTGGAGCCTACGAGCAGTACTTC. It is translated as CASSLSGAYEQYF. The chain combines TRBV11-2 with TRBJ2-7, with no clear D. This CDR3 is 13 amino acids long. Germline values: CDR1 SGHAT, CDR2 FQNNGV. V was clipped by 2 bases and J by 2 bases, with 7 bases between them. Combining the CDR3 with reference TRBV11-2 and TRBJ2-7 gives the whole variable domain EAGVAQSPRYKIIEKRQSVAFWCNPISGHATLYWYQQILGQGPKLLIQFQNNGVVDDSQLPKDRFSAERLKGVDSTLKIQPAKLEDSAVYLCASSLSGAYEQYFGPGTRLTVT.